Listed here are 24 T cell receptor beta chains from one sample, sequenced in a study of T-cell reconstitution after alpha-beta-depleted transplantation in children. As it was prepared, the TCRbeta library received unique molecular identifiers. Each CDR3 protein gets one entry after TCRdb re-called the PCR reads with MiXCR. In the table there are 600,000 to 700,000 distinct CDR3 sequences, over 15% of which are singletons. Sequencing used PBMCs from the stem cell graft donor, obtained from the stem cell graft. The receptors here all came from a human donor who donated a stem cell graft to a child with acute myeloid leukemia.

This clonotype has only a few counts. V usage is TRBV4-2 and J usage is TRBJ2-1; the match to TRBD2 covers 13 bases. CDR3 length: 17 residues. J lost 9 bases, V lost 0 bases, and 8 bases had no gene match. The germline V gene has CDR1 LGHNA and CDR2 YNFKEQ. CDR3: CASSQDPLAGGLGEQFF. CDR3 in DNA: TGTGCCAGCAGCCAAGATCCACTAGCGGGGGGGCTGGGTGAGCAGTTCTTC.

This clonotype came up many times. J is TRBJ2-1 and V is TRBV9; 8 bases agree with TRBD2. Trimming at V came to 5 bases and at J to 2 bases, leaving 6 bases not matched to a gene. There are 15 residues in the CDR3. The germline gives CDR1 SGDLS, CDR2 YYNGEE. For the CDR3, the DNA is TGTGCCAGCAGTCCTATAGCGGGGCCCTACAATGAGCAGTTCTTC. Amino acid sequence: CASSPIAGPYNEQFF.

This clonotype was seen repeatedly, ten times or more. The V call is TRBV20-1, the J call TRBJ2-1; possibly TRBD1 or TRBD2 for D (6 bases each). CDR1 and CDR2 from the germline V gene are DFQATT and SNEGSKA (reference sequence). V dropped 5 bases and J dropped 4 bases, with 15 bases sitting between them. The CDR3 has 14 amino acids. This CDR3 is CSAAGGLLYNEQFF. For the CDR3, the DNA is TGCAGTGCTGCCGGGGGCCTCTTGTACAATGAGCAGTTCTTC.

This clonotype was seen many times. The genes are TRBV20-1 and TRBJ2-5; 8 nucleotides match TRBD2. This CDR3 is built from 12 residues. The ends lost 3 bases at V and 5 bases at J; junction bases unmatched: 2. Germline CDR1 and CDR2: DFQATT and SNEGSKA (reference sequence). DNA for the CDR3: TGCAGTGCTAGCGGGGGGGTTGAGACCCAGTACTTC. As protein: CSASGGVETQYF.

The V gene is TRBV12-3 or TRBV12-4, the J gene TRBJ2-2; perhaps TRBD1 as D (5 bases). Trimming removed 7 bases from V and 1 base from J, with 13 bases in between. The CDR3 loop spans 15 amino acids. The CDR3 bases are TGTGCCAGCACCCTGACAGAAATGAACACCGGGGAGCTGTTTTTT. Protein product: CASTLTEMNTGELFF.

The table lists this clonotype with many counts. The CDR3 nucleotides are TGTGCCAGCCGGGGTTGGACAGGGTACTCCGGGGAGCTGTTTTTT. Its protein product is CASRGWTGYSGELFF. The chain has TRBV6-5 and TRBJ2-2; 8 nucleotides align to TRBD1. Per the germline V gene, CDR1 is MNHEY and CDR2 is SVGAGI. The V and J ends lost 8 bases and 6 bases, in that order; junction bases with no gene match: 11. The CDR3 contains 15 residues.

This chain's CDR3 is CASSPRDSEGETQYF. The DNA of the CDR3 is TGTGCCAGCAGTCCCCGGGACAGTGAGGGAGAGACCCAGTACTTC. This chain uses TRBV12-3 or TRBV12-4 with TRBJ2-5, with 7 bases lining up with TRBD1. The junction had 10 bases not matched to a gene; V was cut back by 5 bases and J by 4 bases. The CDR3 is made up of 15 amino acids.

This clonotype was detected ten times or more. The V gene is TRBV7-2, the J gene TRBJ2-7; D is perhaps TRBD1 (6 bases). V was pared by 3 bases and J by 5 bases, with 11 bases between. The V gene's germline CDR1 is SGHTA and CDR2 FQGNSA. CDR3 length: 13 residues. This CDR3 is CASSLAGEHEQYF. The CDR3 nucleotides read TGTGCCAGCAGCTTGGCAGGGGAGCACGAGCAGTACTTC.

This clonotype showed up just a few times. This rearrangement joins TRBV28 to TRBJ1-5; D is perhaps TRBD1 (5 bases). Germline CDR1 reads MDHEN; CDR2 reads SYDVKM. V lost 4 bases and J lost 7, with 11 bases in between. The CDR3 consists of 13 residues. Here the CDR3 DNA reads TGTGCCAGCAGTTCCAGGGAGACGCAGCCCCAGCATTTT. Its translation: CASSSRETQPQHF.

The chain carries TRBV7-9 and TRBJ1-1, with D hard to call. The CDR3 has 13 amino acids. The V end was cut by 5 bases, the J end by 6 bases, with 13 bases between. CDR1 and CDR2 (germline): SEHNR, FQNEAQ (reference sequence). The CDR3 DNA reads TGTGCCAGCAGCCTCCCCACCCGGGCTGAAGCTTTCTTT. As protein: CASSLPTRAEAFF. Supplemented by reference TRBV7-9 and TRBJ1-1, the full variable domain reads DTGVSQNPRHKITKRGQNVTFRCDPISEHNRLYWYRQTLGQGPEFLTYFQNEAQLEKSRLLSDRFSAERPKGSFSTLEIQRTEQGDSAMYLCASSLPTRAEAFFGQGTRLTVV.

The V and J genes are TRBV7-8 and TRBJ1-1, with 8 bases fitting TRBD1. After removal of 5 bases from V and 6 bases from J, the junction contained 5 bases not matched to a gene. CDR3 size: 13 residues. CDR1 is SGHVS, CDR2 FQNEAQ, per germline. The CDR3 region is CASSPRTGPEAFF. CDR3 in DNA: TGTGCCAGCAGCCCCCGGACAGGGCCTGAAGCTTTCTTT. Complete variable domain (other parts from reference TRBV7-8 and TRBJ1-1): GAGVSQSPRYKVAKRGQDVALRCDPISGHVSLFWYQQALGQGPEFLTYFQNEAQLDKSGLPSDRFFAERPEGSVSTLKIQRTQQEDSAVYLCASSPRTGPEAFFGQGTRLTVV.

Many counts were recorded for this clonotype. This rearrangement joins TRBV20-1 to TRBJ2-7; the D gene is possibly TRBD2 (6 bases). There are 13 residues in the CDR3. Between the trimmed V and J ends, which lost 6 bases and 5 bases, there was a span of 17 bases. Germline V CDR1 and CDR2: DFQATT, SNEGSKA (reference sequence). This chain's CDR3 is CSAAPAGRHEQYF. The CDR3 region has the DNA TGCAGTGCCGCGCCGGCGGGGAGACACGAGCAGTACTTC.

This clonotype was seen ten or more times. This rearrangement joins TRBV29-1 to TRBJ2-1, with D possibly TRBD1 on 5 matching bases. The CDR3 has 13 residues. Germline CDR1 is SQVTM and CDR2 is ANQGSEA. Trimming took off 4 bases at V and 0 bases at J, with 7 bases between the two ends. The CDR3 region has the DNA TGCAGCGTTGCCACAGGCTCCTACAATGAGCAGTTCTTC. Amino acid sequence: CSVATGSYNEQFF.

This clonotype showed up many times. The rearrangement links TRBV29-1 to TRBJ2-2; D is uncertain. CDR1 and CDR2 from the germline V gene are SQVTM and ANQGSEA. The CDR3 spans 11 residues. Trimming left V 5 bases short and J 4 bases short, with 5 bases between. This CDR3 is CSVQTTGELFF. The CDR3 DNA reads as TGCAGCGTTCAGACCACCGGGGAGCTGTTTTTT.

V gene TRBV10-3 combines with J gene TRBJ1-1; TRBD1 is a possible D gene (6 bases). Trimming removed 4 bases at V and 2 bases at J, with 11 bases between. The germline gives CDR1 ENHRY, CDR2 SYGVKD. This CDR3 region has 14 residues. This CDR3 is CAISARGANTEAFF. CDR3 in DNA: TGTGCCATCAGTGCCCGGGGGGCTAACACTGAAGCTTTCTTT.

Ten or more counts support this clonotype. V and J are TRBV30 and TRBJ2-7; D call uncertain. Germline assignment: CDR1 GTSNPN and CDR2 SVGIG (reference sequence). The ends were cut back, 3 bases at V and 0 bases at J, with 6 bases in the middle. The CDR3 extends over 12 amino acids. The CDR3: CAWSLSSYEQYF. CDR3 nucleotides: TGTGCCTGGAGCCTGAGCTCCTACGAGCAGTACTTC.

This clonotype was recorded at least ten times. This rearrangement joins TRBV20-1 to TRBJ2-5; D gene ambiguous. The V and J ends lost 3 bases and 5 bases respectively, with 7 bases between them. Germline CDR1 DFQATT, CDR2 SNEGSKA (reference sequence). The CDR3 consists of 11 residues. For the CDR3, the DNA is TGCAGTGCTAGCCATCGGGAGACCCAGTACTTC. This gives the protein CSASHRETQYF.

CDR3 residues: CASSLSRTYTGELFF. CDR3 DNA: TGTGCCAGCAGCTTAAGCAGGACTTACACCGGGGAGCTGTTTTTT. The chain recombines TRBV7-2 with TRBJ2-2; perhaps TRBD2 as D (5 bases). Trimming removed 2 bases at V and 3 bases at J, with 10 bases between. The V gene's germline CDR1 is SGHTA and CDR2 FQGNSA. This CDR3 is built from 15 residues.

This clonotype was counted at least ten times. The chain's CDR3 is CSVEGGAVYEQFF. CDR3 in DNA: TGCAGCGTTGAAGGGGGCGCAGTGTATGAGCAGTTCTTC. The chain is built from TRBV29-1 and TRBJ2-1; possible D gene TRBD1, 5 bases. V lost 1 base, J lost 8 bases, and 12 bases lay in between. The CDR3 is made up of 13 amino acids. The V gene's germline CDR1 is SQVTM and CDR2 ANQGSEA.

This rearrangement joins TRBV7-9 to TRBJ2-4; D is possibly TRBD2 (5 bases). V was pared by 1 base and J by 7 bases, with 8 bases between. Germline-derived CDR1 and CDR2 are SEHNR and FQNEAQ (reference sequence). This CDR3 region has 13 residues. The CDR3 loop is CASSLGPGNIQYF. Here the CDR3 DNA reads TGTGCCAGCAGCTTAGGTCCGGGGAACATTCAGTACTTC.

This clonotype was found many times. The chain joins TRBV20-1 to TRBJ2-3, with 10 positions matching TRBD2. J was trimmed by 3 bases and V by 4 bases; bases with no gene match: 7. CDR1 is DFQATT and CDR2 is SNEGSKA in the germline V gene (reference sequence). The CDR3 spans 15 residues. The CDR3 bases are TGCAGTGCTAAGAAAGCGGGGGGGCCTACAGATACGCAGTATTTT. This translates into CSAKKAGGPTDTQYF.

With respect to this clonotype: This clone may be a read error of a much larger clone one base away. The chain employs TRBV5-5 and TRBJ2-7; 10 bases are a match to TRBD1. This CDR3 region has 14 residues. Germline V gives CDR1 SGHKS, CDR2 YYEKEE (reference sequence). The DNA for the CDR3 is TGTGCCAGCTGCTTCGACAGGGGGCCTGTCGAGCAGTACGTC. Amino acids: CASCFDRGPVEQYV.

This clonotype was counted ten times or more. One end of the junction is discordant with germline, which a read error may explain. V usage is TRBV12-3 or TRBV12-4 and J usage is TRBJ2-3; the D gene is possibly TRBD1 (6 bases). CDR3 length equals 12 residues. CDR3 loop: CASSLGQGTQYF. CDR3 coding DNA: TGCGCCAGCAGCTTGGGTCAGGGGACGCAGTATTTT.

This clonotype was picked up a small number of times. The genes are TRBV15 and TRBJ1-1; TRBD1 might be the D (5 bases). Looked up from germline, CDR1 is LNHNV and CDR2 is YYDKDF (reference sequence). Trimming removed 1 base at V and 1 base at J, with 13 bases between. This CDR3 contains 16 residues. For the CDR3, the DNA is TGTGCCACCAGCAGAGGCGCTTCGCAGGGGAACACTGAAGCTTTCTTT. Protein product: CATSRGASQGNTEAFF.